The rows below give T cell receptor beta chains drawn from one sample of a study of blood T cell repertoires in COVID-19. Sequencing was performed with immunoSEQ multiplex PCR; in TCRdb, only in-frame clones are kept and a portion is missing. The sample consists of about 110,000 clones, around 91% of them appearing once. Source material: peripheral blood. Receptor source: a woman older than 75 with acute or convalescent COVID-19. Both conserved end residues are part of each CDR3. Each record gives: clone size, J gene, V gene, D gene, CDR3 protein, CDR3 DNA. A D gene is named only where the DNA matches it firmly. Some rows mark clone size as missing; the rest say once, few, many or name a class of expanded clone.

. TRBJ2-5 TRBV7-2 TRBD2 CASSPSGGGPEKTQYF TGTGCCAGCAGCCCCTCTGGCGGGGGACCAGAAAAGACCCAGTACTTC
. TRBJ1-2 TRBV12-3/TRBV12-4 . CASSFGGYGYTF TGTGCCAGCAGTTTCGGGGGTTATGGCTACACCTTC
. TRBJ2-7 TRBV24-1 TRBD2 CATSDLVGGKQYF TGTGCCACCAGTGATTTGGTCGGGGGGAAGCAGTACTTC
once TRBJ1-1 TRBV4-1 . CASSQNLGRGTGTEAFF TGCGCCAGCAGCCAAAATTTGGGGCGTGGGACTGGCACTGAAGCTTTCTTT
. TRBJ2-5 TRBV11-3 . CASSLAPYETQYF TGTGCCAGCAGCTTAGCCCCCTACGAGACCCAGTACTTC
. TRBJ2-5 TRBV24-1 . CATSEGAGQETQYF TGTGCCACCAGTGAAGGGGCTGGACAAGAGACCCAGTACTTC
. TRBJ1-6 TRBV11-2 TRBD1 CASSFSGGRGSPLHF TGTGCCAGCAGCTTTTCAGGGGGCCGGGGTTCACCCCTCCACTTT
. TRBJ2-1 TRBV30 TRBD2 CAWSGGALRGQFF TGTGCCTGGAGCGGGGGGGCGCTGCGTGGTCAGTTCTTC
. TRBJ1-2 TRBV5-1 . CASSSDTPYGYTF TGCGCCAGCAGCTCGGACACCCCCTATGGCTACACCTTC
. TRBJ1-2 TRBV7-9 TRBD1 CASSSTDRGYGYTF TGTGCCAGCAGCTCCACGGACAGGGGGTACGGCTACACCTTC
few TRBJ1-4 TRBV3-1/TRBV3-2 TRBD1 CASSHLTGAGEKLFF TGTGCCAGCAGCCATCTGACAGGGGCGGGTGAAAAACTGTTTTTT
. TRBJ1-6 TRBV11-2 . CASSFPPGGSRNSPLHF TGTGCCAGCAGCTTCCCCCCGGGGGGGAGTCGTAATTCACCCCTCCACTTT
. TRBJ1-5 TRBV7-8 TRBD1 CASSPGLQQGSNQPQHF TGTGCCAGCAGCCCAGGCCTCCAACAGGGGAGCAATCAGCCCCAGCATTTT
. TRBJ2-7 TRBV28 TRBD1 CATQGITYEQYF TGTGCGACACAGGGGATAACCTACGAGCAGTACTTC
. TRBJ1-3 TRBV19 TRBD1 CASSISVQGGSGNTIYF TGTGCCAGTAGTATAAGCGTCCAGGGGGGCTCTGGAAACACCATATATTTT
. TRBJ1-4 TRBV5-4 TRBD1 CASSQRGGHNEKLFF TGTGCCAGCAGCCAGCGAGGGGGCCATAATGAAAAACTGTTTTTT
. TRBJ1-2 TRBV21-1 . CASSKVQVNYGYTF TGTGCCAGCAGCAAAGTACAGGTTAACTATGGCTACACCTTC
. TRBJ1-1 TRBV2 . CASMTLQGNTEAFF TGTGCCAGCATGACACTGCAGGGGAACACTGAAGCTTTCTTT
once TRBJ2-7 TRBV18 . CASSPGHEQYF TGTGCCAGCTCACCAGGCCACGAGCAGTACTTC
few TRBJ1-2 TRBV4-2 TRBD1 CASSQGTGGYGYTF TGTGCCAGCAGCCAAGGGACAGGGGGCTATGGCTACACCTTC
. TRBJ2-7 TRBV5-1 . CASSLEGGGRSYEQYF TGCGCCAGCAGCTTGGAAGGTGGGGGCCGATCCTACGAGCAGTACTTC
. TRBJ2-6 TRBV7-9 . CASSFFGKASSGANVLTF TGTGCCAGCAGCTTTTTCGGCAAGGCTAGCTCTGGGGCCAACGTCCTGACTTTC
. TRBJ1-2 TRBV9 TRBD1 CASSVTTGGDYGYTF TGTGCCAGCAGCGTAACGACAGGGGGCGACTATGGCTACACCTTC
. TRBJ1-3 TRBV3-1/TRBV3-2 TRBD1 CASSIRQGSSGNTIYF TGTGCCAGCAGCATACGACAGGGGAGCTCTGGAAACACCATATATTTT
. TRBJ1-4 TRBV28 . CASSLAGGTNEKLFF TGTGCCAGCAGTTTGGCGGGAGGGACTAATGAAAAACTGTTTTTT
. TRBJ1-4 TRBV5-1 TRBD1 CASSARQGAGEKLFF TGCGCCAGCAGCGCCAGACAGGGGGCAGGTGAAAAACTGTTTTTT
. TRBJ1-3 TRBV4-1 . CASSQELGGSGNTIYF TGCGCCAGCAGCCAAGAACTCGGCGGCTCTGGAAACACCATATATTTT
. TRBJ1-1 TRBV28 . CASRETGMTEAFF TGTGCCAGCAGGGAAACAGGTATGACTGAAGCTTTCTTT
. TRBJ1-1 TRBV25-1 TRBD1 CASSAGQGYTEAFF TGTGCCAGCAGTGCGGGACAGGGATATACTGAAGCTTTCTTT
. TRBJ2-1 TRBV29-1 TRBD2 CSAGTSGPNEQFF TGCAGCGCCGGGACTAGCGGACCCAATGAGCAGTTCTTC
. TRBJ2-7 TRBV7-7 TRBD1 CASSPLRDRGSEQYF TGTGCCAGCAGCCCCTTGAGGGACAGGGGGAGCGAGCAGTACTTC
. TRBJ2-3 TRBV24-1 TRBD2 CATSDRRLAGGSTDTQYF TGTGCCACCAGTGACCGAAGACTAGCGGGGGGTTCCACAGATACGCAGTATTTT
. TRBJ2-2 TRBV30 TRBD1 CAWSPSGTGNTGELFF TGTGCCTGGAGCCCCTCCGGGACAGGGAACACCGGGGAGCTGTTTTTT
. TRBJ2-1 TRBV27 . CASSSDRLSSYNEQFF TGTGCCAGCAGTTCAGACAGGTTGAGCTCCTACAATGAGCAGTTCTTC
once TRBJ1-2 TRBV2 . CATIPGGGFYGYTF TGTGCCACCATACCGGGAGGAGGGTTTTATGGCTACACCTTC
. TRBJ1-5 TRBV7-2 . CASSQGQGRQPQHF TGTGCCAGCAGCCAGGGGCAGGGACGGCAGCCCCAGCATTTT
. TRBJ2-7 TRBV6-5 TRBD2 CASSPGGVSYEQYF TGTGCCAGCAGTCCGGGGGGGGTCTCCTACGAGCAGTACTTC
. TRBJ1-2 TRBV7-9 . CASSLGGHGYTF TGTGCCAGCAGCTTAGGAGGGCATGGCTACACCTTC
. TRBJ1-3 TRBV7-9 . CASSLVRGLAGNTIYF TGTGCCAGCAGCTTAGTTAGGGGTTTAGCTGGAAACACCATATATTTT
. TRBJ2-7 TRBV6-5 TRBD1 CASSYSGQGWHEQYF TGTGCCAGCAGTTACTCGGGACAGGGTTGGCACGAGCAGTACTTC
. TRBJ2-5 TRBV7-2 . CASSLGGDRQETQYF TGTGCCAGCAGCTTAGGAGGAGACAGGCAAGAGACCCAGTACTTC
. TRBJ1-2 TRBV4-1 . CASSQGEIDPVTRGYGYTF TGCGCCAGCAGCCAAGGCGAGATAGACCCCGTAACGAGAGGCTATGGCTACACCTTC
. TRBJ2-7 TRBV3-1/TRBV3-2 TRBD2 CASSLGTSGAYEQYF TGTGCCAGCAGCCTGGGGACTAGCGGGGCTTACGAGCAGTACTTC
. TRBJ2-3 TRBV19 TRBD2 CASSMGLARTDTQYF TGTGCCAGTAGTATGGGACTAGCCAGAACAGATACGCAGTATTTT
. TRBJ1-2 TRBV5-8 . CASSLNSFGGYTF TGTGCCAGCAGCTTGAATAGCTTTGGTGGCTACACCTTC
. TRBJ2-5 TRBV18 . CASSPRSQETQYF TGTGCCAGCTCACCGAGGAGCCAAGAGACCCAGTACTTC
. TRBJ1-1 TRBV18 . CASSPAIDRNTEAFF TGTGCCAGCTCCCCCGCCATCGACAGGAACACTGAAGCTTTCTTT
. TRBJ2-2 TRBV5-4 . CASSLGPQRSTGELFF TGTGCCAGCAGCTTGGGACCCCAAAGGAGCACCGGGGAGCTGTTTTTT
. TRBJ1-6 TRBV2 TRBD1 CASTEQTGINSPLHF TGTGCCAGCACAGAGCAGACAGGGATCAATTCACCCCTCCACTTT
. TRBJ2-2 TRBV5-1 TRBD1 CASSPDRVGAGELFF TGCGCCAGCAGCCCGGACAGGGTAGGGGCCGGGGAGCTGTTTTTT
. TRBJ2-1 TRBV19 . CASRSSYNEQFF TGTGCCAGCCGGAGCTCCTACAATGAGCAGTTCTTC
. TRBJ2-1 TRBV19 . CASTAAYNEQFF TGTGCCAGTACGGCGGCCTACAATGAGCAGTTCTTC